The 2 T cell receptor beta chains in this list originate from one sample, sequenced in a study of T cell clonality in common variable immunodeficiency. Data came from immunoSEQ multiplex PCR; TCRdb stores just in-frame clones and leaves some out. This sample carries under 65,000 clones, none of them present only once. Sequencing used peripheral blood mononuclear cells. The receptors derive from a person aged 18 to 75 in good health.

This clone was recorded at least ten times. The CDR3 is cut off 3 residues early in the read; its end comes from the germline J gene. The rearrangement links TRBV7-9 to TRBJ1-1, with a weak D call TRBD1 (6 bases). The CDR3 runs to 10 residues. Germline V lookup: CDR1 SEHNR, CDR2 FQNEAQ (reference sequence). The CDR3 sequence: CASSNRDAFF. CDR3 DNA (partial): TGTGCCAGCAGCAACAGGGAC.

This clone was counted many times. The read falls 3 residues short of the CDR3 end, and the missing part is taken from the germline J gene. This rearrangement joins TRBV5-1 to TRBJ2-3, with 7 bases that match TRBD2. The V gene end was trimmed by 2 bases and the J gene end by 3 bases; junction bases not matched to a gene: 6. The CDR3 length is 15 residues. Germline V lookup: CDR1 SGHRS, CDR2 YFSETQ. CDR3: CASSLTGLGTDTQYF. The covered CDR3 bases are TGCGCCAGCAGCTTAACCGGACTAGGGACAGATACG. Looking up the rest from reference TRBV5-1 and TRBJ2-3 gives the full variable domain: KAGVTQTPRYLIKTRGQQVTLSCSPISGHRSVSWYQQTPGQGLQFLFEYFSETQRNKGNFPGRFSGRQFSNSRSEMNVSTLELGDSALYLCASSLTGLGTDTQYFGPGTRLTVL.